A single sample is the source of the 12 T cell receptor beta chains below, sequenced in a study of T cell changes during pregnancy in multiple sclerosis (dated by TCRdb to the late 2010s). The library was produced with the immunoSEQ multiplex PCR assay. TCRdb provides this immuneACCESS table in a form limited to in-frame rearrangements. Some clones are lacking; in checked studies, under half of them reflect an unresolved V gene, and why the rest are absent is not known. A total of about 44,000 clones appear in this sample, 80% to 95% of them only once. Under 1.5% of the sample lies in the top ten. The specimen sequenced was peripheral blood. These receptors all stem from a female donor with multiple sclerosis, enrolled in a pregnancy study.

The genes are TRBV19 and TRBJ2-1; a weak D match, TRBD2 (5 bases). Germline CDR1 and CDR2: LNHDA and SQIVND (reference sequence). The CDR3 covers 15 residues. V lost 7 bases and J lost 0, with 13 bases in between. CDR3 sequence reads: CASTIVGSSYNEQFF. For the CDR3, the DNA is TGTGCCAGTACCATTGTGGGGAGCTCCTACAATGAGCAGTTCTTC.

The CDR3 DNA follows: TGTGCCAGCAGCTCGCAGTTGAGTAGCGGGGCCGATTTTAGCACAGATACGCAGTATTTT. Its translation is CASSSQLSSGADFSTDTQYF. This rearrangement joins TRBV7-3 to TRBJ2-3, with TRBD2 matching 8 bases. The CDR3 contains 20 residues. Germline V gene data show CDR1 as SGHTA and CDR2 as FQGTGA. Unmatched junction bases numbered 18, after V lost 4 bases and J lost 0 bases.

The genes are TRBV4-1 and TRBJ2-1; 11 positions match TRBD2. With 4 bases clipped from V and 0 bases from J, the junction kept 5 bases outside the gene matches. CDR3 length: 17 residues. Germline CDR1 and CDR2: MGHRA and YSYEKL. Here the CDR3 DNA reads TGCGCCAGCAGCCTTAGACTAGCGGGGAGCTCCTACAATGAGCAGTTCTTC. This sequence encodes CASSLRLAGSSYNEQFF.

Concerning this clone itself: At one of its ends the junction is not consistent with the germline gene, which may arise from a read error. The chain carries TRBV7-7 and TRBJ2-5; 10 nucleotides line up with TRBD1. The CDR3 length is 16 residues. In germline, CDR1 is SSHAT, CDR2 FNYEAQ (reference sequence). The CDR3 protein is CASSSNPGQGQEIQYF. The CDR3 DNA is TGTGCCAGCAGCTCCAACCCGGGACAGGGGCAAGAGATCCAGTACTTC.

The chain is built from TRBV11-2 and TRBJ2-1, with 8 nucleotides matching TRBD2. Per the germline V gene, CDR1 is SGHAT and CDR2 is FQNNGV. V lost 1 base and J lost 4; bases outside the gene matches: 12. There are 18 residues in the CDR3. CDR3 region: CASSLAFFGGRRYNEQFF. The CDR3 DNA reads TGTGCCAGCAGCTTAGCGTTTTTCGGCGGGAGGAGGTACAATGAGCAGTTCTTC.

The J gene is TRBJ1-2, the V gene TRBV28, with a weak D call TRBD1 (6 bases). The CDR3 runs 15 residues. Germline-derived CDR1 and CDR2 are MDHEN and SYDVKM. Trimming took off 3 bases at V and 0 bases at J, with 11 bases between the two ends. The CDR3 nucleotides are TGTGCCAGCAGTTTGGGCGCAGGGGCTAACTATGGCTACACCTTC. Protein sequence: CASSLGAGANYGYTF.

The chain combines TRBV6-4 with TRBJ2-1; D not certain. Germline CDR1 MRHNA, CDR2 SNTAGT. V was trimmed by 6 bases and J by 6 bases, leaving 12 bases between them. This CDR3 region has 13 residues. In DNA form, the CDR3 reads TGTGCCAGCAGCGACACCGAGCGCAATGAGCAGTTCTTC. Its protein is CASSDTERNEQFF.

The chain has TRBV2 and TRBJ1-1; tentatively, D is TRBD1 (5 bases). Germline V gene data show CDR1 as SNHLY and CDR2 as FYNNEI. The CDR3 contains 13 residues. V was shortened by 8 bases and J by 1 base, with 11 bases between the two germline ends. The CDR3 loop is CASEDSWNTEAFF. The CDR3 DNA is TGTGCCAGCGAAGACAGTTGGAACACTGAAGCTTTCTTT.

This chain links TRBV19 with TRBJ2-4, with 9 bases lining up with TRBD1. Germline CDR1 LNHDA, CDR2 SQIVND (reference sequence). The CDR3 is 15 amino acids. The trim removed 5 bases at V and 9 bases at J, leaving 11 bases unmatched. The CDR3 nucleotides read TGTGCCAGTAGTGCGAAGGGACAGGGAGTGAGCATTCAGTACTTC. It translates to CASSAKGQGVSIQYF. The full variable domain, in which reference TRBV19 and TRBJ2-4 provide the parts outside the CDR3, is DGGITQSPKYLFRKEGQNVTLSCEQNLNHDAMYWYRQDPGQGLRLIYYSQIVNDFQKGDIAEGYSVSREKKESFPLTVTSAQKNPTAFYLCASSAKGQGVSIQYFGAGTRLSVL.

The CDR3 coding sequence is TGTGCCAGCAGTCCTGACAGTTATAGCAATCAGCCCCAGCATTTT. Translating gives CASSPDSYSNQPQHF. The chain links TRBV28 to TRBJ1-5, with a weak D call TRBD1 (5 bases). The CDR3 consists of 15 residues. V was clipped by 5 bases and J by 0 bases, with 11 bases between them. Germline assignment: CDR1 MDHEN and CDR2 SYDVKM.

The chain couples TRBV19 to TRBJ2-7; TRBD2 matches 14 bases. The CDR3 sequence is 13 residues long. Unmatched junction bases numbered 1, after V lost 7 bases and J lost 5 bases. Germline V CDR1 and CDR2: LNHDA, SQIVND (reference sequence). The CDR3 DNA is TGTGCCAGTAAGGGACTAGCGGGAGACGAGCAGTACTTC. Amino acids: CASKGLAGDEQYF.

The chain is built from TRBV18 and TRBJ1-1; D ambiguous. The CDR3 is 15 amino acids. Germline assignment: CDR1 KGHSH and CDR2 LQKENI. V was trimmed by 1 base and J by 1 base, leaving 10 bases between them. The CDR3 DNA is TGTGCCAGCTCACCACAGGAGGGATCGAACACTGAAGCTTTCTTT. Encoded protein: CASSPQEGSNTEAFF.